The 25 T cell receptor beta chains below all came from one sample that was sequenced in a study of shared clonotypes between healthy human individuals. Generated by immunoSEQ multiplex PCR, the TCRdb table keeps only in-frame clones and is missing some. The table includes about 1 million clones, 60% to 80% detected once. Material for sequencing was memory CD4+ T cells sorted from blood. Indicated subset: CD45RA-negative fraction. These receptors were collected from a man aged 18-30 years in good health.

The chain couples TRBV7-5 to TRBJ2-5; TRBD2 was called by the table and not checked on the DNA. TRBV7-5 is listed as a pseudogene. This CDR3 is 17 amino acids long. CDR3 protein: CARSLEWGLAGGETQYF. Written as DNA, the CDR3 is TGTGCCAGAAGCTTAGAATGGGGACTAGCGGGCGGGGAGACCCAGTACTTC.

The chain recombines TRBV7-8 with TRBJ2-7; D might be TRBD1 (6 bases). CDR1 and CDR2 (germline): SGHVS, FQNEAQ. Trimming pared 3 bases from V and 3 bases from J, leaving 18 bases between. This CDR3 contains 16 residues. CDR3 in amino acids: CASSLSRTVQYYEQYF. The CDR3 DNA reads TGTGCCAGCAGCTTGAGCCGGACAGTCCAGTACTACGAGCAGTACTTC.

As to this clone: This sequence may be a read error, since a much larger clone differs from it by one base. The sample carries other DNA sequences with the same CDR3. The gene calls are TRBV5-6 and TRBJ2-7; the match to TRBD1 covers 7 bases. Losses at the gene ends were 0 bases for V and 0 bases for J; bases not matched to a gene: 0. Per the germline V gene, CDR1 is SGHDT and CDR2 is YYEEEE. The CDR3 runs to 14 residues. The CDR3 DNA reads TGTGCCAGCAGCTTGGCAGGGGGCTCCTACGAGCAGTACTTC. Its translation: CASSLAGGSYEQYF.

This chain joins TRBV4-2 and TRBJ1-4, with a tentative D call TRBD1 (5 bases). V was shortened by 1 base and J by 5 bases, with 14 bases between the two germline ends. Germline loops: CDR1 LGHNA, CDR2 YNFKEQ. CDR3 length equals 16 residues. The CDR3 DNA sequence: TGTGCCAGCAGCCAAGTTACTGCGGCAGGGAATGAAAAACTGTTTTTT. Translation gives CASSQVTAAGNEKLFF.

To note about this clone: The sample contains more than one DNA sequence encoding this CDR3. The chain has TRBV18 and TRBJ1-2, with 9 bases identical to TRBD1. The V gene end was trimmed by 2 bases and the J gene end by 5 bases; junction bases not matched to a gene: 3. CDR1 KGHSH and CDR2 LQKENI come from the germline V gene. The CDR3 extends over 14 amino acids. The CDR3 nucleotides read TGTGCCAGCTCACCAACAGGGGGCAATTATGGCTACACCTTC. Amino acid sequence: CASSPTGGNYGYTF.

This chain connects TRBV10-3 to TRBJ2-1; D possibly corresponds to TRBD2 (5 bases). The CDR3 has 16 residues. With 4 bases removed from V and 0 bases from J, the gap between germline ends came to 13 bases. Germline assignment: CDR1 ENHRY and CDR2 SYGVKD. The CDR3 coding sequence is TGTGCCATCAGTGCCGGGAACACAGCCTCCTACAATGAGCAGTTCTTC. This sequence encodes CAISAGNTASYNEQFF.

This chain connects TRBV7-6 to TRBJ2-5; the match to TRBD2 covers 8 bases. The CDR3 extends over 16 amino acids. V shed 3 bases, J shed 1 base, and the junction held 7 bases outside the gene matches. Germline V gene lookup returns CDR1 SGHVS and CDR2 FNYEAQ. The CDR3 sequence: CASSLGGSGAQETQYF. The CDR3 DNA is TGTGCCAGCAGCTTGGGGGGTAGCGGGGCCCAAGAGACCCAGTACTTC.

This clone was observed a single time. The rearrangement uses TRBV30 and TRBJ2-7; the match to TRBD2 covers 7 bases. CDR3 length: 13 residues. Germline loops: CDR1 GTSNPN, CDR2 SVGIG (reference sequence). CDR3 bases: TGTGCGGCCGGGACTACTATAGGCTACGAGCAGTACTTC. Protein: CAAGTTIGYEQYF.

The rearrangement joins TRBV4-3 to TRBJ1-1; 7 nucleotides agree with TRBD1. From germline, CDR1 is LGHNA and CDR2 YSLEER. The CDR3 is 15 amino acids. V gave up 4 bases and J gave up 4 bases; unmatched junction bases: 9. CDR3 DNA: TGCGCCAGCAGCCTGGACTCGCAGGGGGGCACTGAAGCTTTCTTT. Protein product: CASSLDSQGGTEAFF.

The V gene is TRBV30, the J gene TRBJ1-1; D remains unclear. This CDR3 is 13 amino acids long. CDR1 is GTSNPN and CDR2 is SVGIG in the germline V gene (reference sequence). The germline V and J ends were trimmed by 0 bases and 2 bases, with 7 bases remaining between them. The CDR3 loop reads CAWSVWANTEAFF. As DNA, the CDR3 is TGTGCCTGGAGTGTATGGGCAAACACTGAAGCTTTCTTT. Together with reference TRBV30 and TRBJ1-1, the CDR3 gives the full variable domain: SQTIHQWPATLVQPVGSPLSLECTVEGTSNPNLYWYRQAAGRGLQLLFYSVGIGQISSEVPQNLSASRPQDRQFILSSKKLLLSDSGFYLCAWSVWANTEAFFGQGTRLTVV.

CDR3 sequence reads: CAWSVRVGNYGYTF. The CDR3 DNA is TGTGCCTGGAGTGTACGGGTAGGGAACTATGGCTACACCTTC. The V call is TRBV30, the J call TRBJ1-2, with unresolved D. The V end lost 0 bases, the J end lost 2 bases, and 10 bases lay between the germline ends. Germline V gene lookup returns CDR1 GTSNPN and CDR2 SVGIG (reference sequence). CDR3 size: 14 residues.

With regard to this clone: A far more abundant clone sits one base away, making this likely a read error. V is TRBV28 and J is TRBJ1-1; D unclear. CDR3 length: 11 amino acids. Germline V gene lookup returns CDR1 MDHEN and CDR2 SYDVKM. V was pared by 7 bases and J by 1 base, with 4 bases between. The chain's CDR3 is CASKENTEAFF. In DNA form, the CDR3 reads TGTGCCAGCAAAGAGAACACTGAAGCTTTCTTT.

This clone was picked up a small number of times. This chain links TRBV27 with TRBJ1-1; no clear D. The CDR3 is 13 amino acids. Germline V gene sequence: CDR1 MNHEY, CDR2 SMNVEV (reference sequence). Trimming shortened V by 3 bases and J by 0 bases, and 5 bases separated the two germline ends. This CDR3 reads CASSFALNTEAFF. The CDR3 DNA sequence: TGTGCCAGCAGTTTTGCCCTGAACACTGAAGCTTTCTTT.

As DNA, the CDR3 is TGTGCCAGCAGTGCGACGGCGAGCTCCTACGAGCAGTACTTC. This translates into CASSATASSYEQYF. V is TRBV6-4 and J is TRBJ2-7; D not certain. The CDR3 consists of 14 residues. Trimming shortened V by 4 bases and J by 0 bases, and 10 bases separated the two germline ends. Germline CDR1 is MRHNA and CDR2 is SNTAGT.

The chain carries TRBV4-3 and TRBJ2-1; 8 bases are a match to TRBD2. V lost 3 bases and J lost 2; bases outside the gene matches: 3. The CDR3 is 15 residues long. Germline assignment: CDR1 LGHNA and CDR2 YSLEER. The CDR3 DNA is TGCGCCAGCAGCCACCAAGCGGGAGCCTACAATGAGCAGTTCTTC. Encoded protein: CASSHQAGAYNEQFF.

The chain is built from TRBV18 and TRBJ2-7, with D perhaps matching TRBD1 (6 bases). V was clipped by 4 bases and J by 6 bases, with 22 bases between them. The CDR3 length is 16 residues. Germline V gives CDR1 KGHSH, CDR2 LQKENI. The CDR3 DNA reads as TGTGCCAGCTCACTCGGGCGCGCCATAACAGGGAGCGAGCAGTACTTC. Its translation is CASSLGRAITGSEQYF.

Remarks on this clone: A much larger clone lies a single base off, so this may be a read error. The chain carries TRBV28 and TRBJ1-2; D uncertain. The CDR3 loop spans 12 amino acids. The germline V gene has CDR1 MDHEN and CDR2 SYDVKM. Between the trimmed V and J ends, which lost 4 bases and 0 bases, there was a span of 3 bases. The CDR3 loop is CASSSPNYGYTF. The CDR3 DNA follows: TGTGCCAGCAGTTCCCCTAACTATGGCTACACCTTC.

This chain uses TRBV6-5 with TRBJ2-3; 10 positions match TRBD1. This CDR3 has 15 amino acids. J lost 6 bases, V lost 5 bases, and 8 bases had no gene match. Per the germline V gene, CDR1 is MNHEY and CDR2 is SVGAGI. CDR3 in amino acids: CASSGGTGAPDTQYF. CDR3 DNA sequence: TGTGCCAGCAGTGGGGGGACAGGGGCCCCGGATACGCAGTATTTT.

V and J are TRBV25-1 and TRBJ2-1, with D unclear. The CDR3 is 11 amino acids. V lost 6 bases, J lost 4 bases, and 4 bases lay in between. The germline V gene encodes CDR1 MGHDK and CDR2 SYGVNS. CDR3 in amino acids: CASSGYNEQFF. The DNA for the CDR3 is TGTGCCAGCAGCGGATACAATGAGCAGTTCTTC.

The J gene is TRBJ2-7, the V gene TRBV7-2; possibly TRBD1 for D (6 bases). The CDR3 is 15 residues long. V was trimmed by 1 base and J by 1 base, leaving 11 bases between them. Germline V CDR1 and CDR2: SGHTA, FQGNSA. CDR3 loop: CASSLVQGLSYEQYF. The DNA for the CDR3 is TGTGCCAGCAGCTTAGTCCAGGGGCTTTCCTACGAGCAGTACTTC.

This clone was seen only a few times. The chain joins TRBV29-1 to TRBJ2-5; TRBD2 is a possible D gene (5 bases). The CDR3 spans 13 residues. V lost 3 bases to trimming and J lost 5 bases, with 13 bases between them. Germline V CDR1 and CDR2: SQVTM, ANQGSEA. The CDR3 sequence is CSVDRGRRETQYF. In DNA, the CDR3 is TGCAGCGTTGACCGGGGTCGCAGGGAGACCCAGTACTTC.

This clone was detected a few times. The rearrangement uses TRBV25-1 and TRBJ1-1; unclear D gene. V lost 2 bases and J lost 2, with 9 bases in between. CDR3 size: 14 residues. CDR1 is MGHDK, CDR2 SYGVNS, per germline. In nucleotides, the CDR3 is TGTGCCAGCAGTGAACCAGGACCCAACACTGAAGCTTTCTTT. The encoded protein is CASSEPGPNTEAFF.

This chain uses TRBV2 with TRBJ2-2, with 8 positions matching TRBD1. V trimming: 8 bases; J trimming: 2 bases; junction bases outside the gene matches: 7. This CDR3 region has 15 residues. Germline-derived CDR1 and CDR2 are SNHLY and FYNNEI. CDR3 region: CASLLGQGNTGELFF. The CDR3 DNA is TGTGCCAGCCTCCTTGGACAGGGAAACACCGGGGAGCTGTTTTTT. The full variable domain, rest sourced from reference TRBV2 and TRBJ2-2, is EPEVTQTPSHQVTQMGQEVILRCVPISNHLYFYWYRQILGQKVEFLVSFYNNEISEKSEIFDDQFSVERPDGSNFTLKIRSTKLEDSAMYFCASLLGQGNTGELFFGEGSRLTVL.

The chain carries TRBV6-1 and TRBJ2-7; the match to TRBD2 covers 8 bases. The trim removed 8 bases at V and 5 bases at J, leaving 11 bases unmatched. Germline loops: CDR1 MNHNS, CDR2 SASEGT. This CDR3 comprises 14 residues. The CDR3 loop reads CASRREGGVNEQYF. Here the CDR3 DNA reads TGTGCCAGCCGCCGGGAGGGTGGGGTGAACGAGCAGTACTTC.

The chain has TRBV7-9 and TRBJ2-2; perhaps D is TRBD1 or TRBD2 (6 bases each). Germline lookup yields CDR1 SEHNR and CDR2 FQNEAQ (reference sequence). The CDR3 runs to 17 residues. V lost 5 bases, J lost 1 base, and 17 bases lay in between. Here the CDR3 DNA reads TGTGCCAGCAGCCCTGCGAAGGGGGGAGGGAACACCGGGGAGCTGTTTTTT. It yields the protein CASSPAKGGGNTGELFF.